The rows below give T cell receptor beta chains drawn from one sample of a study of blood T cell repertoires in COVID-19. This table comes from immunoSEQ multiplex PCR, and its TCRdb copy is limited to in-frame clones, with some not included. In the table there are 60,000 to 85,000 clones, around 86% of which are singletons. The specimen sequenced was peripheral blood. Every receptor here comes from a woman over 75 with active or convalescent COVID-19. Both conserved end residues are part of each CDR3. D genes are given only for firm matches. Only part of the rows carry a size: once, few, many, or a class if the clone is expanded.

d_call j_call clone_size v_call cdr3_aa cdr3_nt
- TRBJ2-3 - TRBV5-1 CASSLAGGWGTDTQYF TGCGCCAGCAGCTTGGCCGGGGGTTGGGGCACAGATACGCAGTATTTT
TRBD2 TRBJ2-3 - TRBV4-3 CASSRASGGASDTQYF TGCGCCAGCAGCCGGGCTAGCGGGGGGGCGAGTGATACGCAGTATTTT
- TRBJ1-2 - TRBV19 CASSIGVNYGYTF TGTGCCAGTAGTATCGGAGTTAACTATGGCTACACCTTC
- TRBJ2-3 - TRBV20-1 CSASTLGGGDTQYF TGCAGTGCTAGTACTCTGGGAGGAGGAGATACGCAGTATTTT
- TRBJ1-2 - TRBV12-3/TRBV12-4 CASSPGQRGYTF TGTGCCAGCAGCCCCGGACAGAGAGGCTACACCTTC
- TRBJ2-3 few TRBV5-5 CASSFGAGPSTDTQYF TGTGCCAGCAGCTTTGGGGCCGGCCCTAGCACAGATACGCAGTATTTT
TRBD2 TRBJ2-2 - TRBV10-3 CAIRGTAGGVNTGELFF TGTGCCATCCGCGGCACAGCGGGGGGAGTTAACACCGGGGAGCTGTTTTTT
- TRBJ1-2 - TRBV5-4 CASSPGTAYGYTF TGTGCCAGCAGCCCAGGGACTGCCTATGGCTACACCTTC
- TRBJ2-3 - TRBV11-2 CASSPLPLSPGTDTQYF TGTGCCAGCAGCCCCCTCCCCCTGTCCCCCGGGACAGATACGCAGTATTTT
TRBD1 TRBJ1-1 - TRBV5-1 CASSLASGTGSYTEAFF TGCGCCAGCAGCTTGGCGTCTGGGACAGGAAGTTACACTGAAGCTTTCTTT
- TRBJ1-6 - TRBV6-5 CASSRGGGNSPLHF TGTGCCAGCAGCCGGGGTGGCGGAAATTCACCCCTCCACTTT
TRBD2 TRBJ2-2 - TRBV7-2 CASRDGTSTGELFF TGTGCCAGCAGGGACGGGACTAGCACCGGGGAGCTGTTTTTT
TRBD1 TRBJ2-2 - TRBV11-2 CASSLVGTGLFGELFF TGTGCCAGCAGCTTAGTGGGGACAGGGCTCTTCGGGGAGCTGTTTTTT
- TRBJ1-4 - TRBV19 CASSKGQNEKLFF TGTGCCAGTAGTAAAGGACAGAATGAAAAACTGTTTTTT
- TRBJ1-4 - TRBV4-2 CASSGPVRTDHGPTNEKLFF TGTGCCAGCAGCGGGCCTGTTAGGACAGACCATGGACCAACTAATGAAAAACTGTTTTTT
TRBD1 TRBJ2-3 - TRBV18 CASSLTGQDTDTQYF TGTGCCAGCTCATTGACCGGACAGGACACAGATACGCAGTATTTT
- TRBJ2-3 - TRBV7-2 CASSSGQFTDTQYF TGTGCCAGCAGCTCAGGACAGTTCACAGATACGCAGTATTTT
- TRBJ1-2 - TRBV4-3 CASSQDAFQGANGYTF TGCGCCAGCAGCCAAGATGCATTTCAGGGTGCGAATGGCTACACCTTC
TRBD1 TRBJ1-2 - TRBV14 CASSHYPDRVYGYTF TGTGCCAGCAGCCACTACCCGGACAGGGTCTATGGCTACACCTTC
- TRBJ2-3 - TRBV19 CASRRAGASTDTQYF TGTGCCAGTAGGAGGGCAGGAGCTAGCACAGATACGCAGTATTTT
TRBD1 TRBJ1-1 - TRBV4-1 CASSQKQGANSEAFF TGCGCCAGCAGCCAGAAACAGGGGGCGAACTCTGAAGCTTTCTTT
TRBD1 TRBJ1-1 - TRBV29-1 CSVGDSRAEAFF TGCAGCGTTGGGGACAGTAGGGCTGAAGCTTTCTTT
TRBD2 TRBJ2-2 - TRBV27 CASSLSAPSSGGALGTGELFF TGTGCCAGCAGTTTATCCGCACCTTCTAGCGGGGGGGCATTGGGCACCGGGGAGCTGTTTTTT
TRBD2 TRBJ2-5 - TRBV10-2 CAVQPALSGGQETQYF TGCGCCGTCCAGCCAGCTCTTTCGGGGGGGCAAGAGACCCAGTACTTC
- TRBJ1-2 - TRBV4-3 CASSQDPGTPYGYTF TGCGCCAGCAGCCAAGATCCCGGGACACCCTATGGCTACACCTTC
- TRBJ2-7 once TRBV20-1 CSARDGTGEYF TGCAGTGCTAGAGATGGCACCGGGGAGTACTTC
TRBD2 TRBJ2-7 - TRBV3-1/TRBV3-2 CASSGGVYEQYF TGTGCCAGCAGCGGGGGGGTCTACGAGCAGTACTTC
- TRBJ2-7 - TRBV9 CASSVKGSSYEQYF TGTGCCAGCAGCGTTAAAGGGAGCTCCTACGAGCAGTACTTC
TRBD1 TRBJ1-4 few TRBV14 CASRLQGYGEKLFF TGTGCCAGCAGATTACAGGGGTATGGTGAAAAACTGTTTTTT
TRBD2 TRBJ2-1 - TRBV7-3 CASSATSGGEQFF TGTGCCAGCAGCGCGACTAGCGGGGGAGAGCAGTTCTTC
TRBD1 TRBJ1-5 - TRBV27 CASTATGTGNQPQHF TGTGCCAGCACCGCAACCGGGACAGGCAATCAGCCCCAGCATTTT
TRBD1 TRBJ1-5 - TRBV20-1 CSASDRGSRGNQPQHF TGCAGTGCTAGTGACAGGGGCTCTAGGGGCAATCAGCCCCAGCATTTT
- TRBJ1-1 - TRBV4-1 CASSPRGNTEAFF TGCGCCAGCAGCCCCAGGGGGAACACTGAAGCTTTCTTT
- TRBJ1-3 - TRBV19 CASSTLVGNTIYF TGTGCCAGTAGTACCCTCGTGGGAAACACCATATATTTT
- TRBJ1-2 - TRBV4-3 CASSQEDGRDYYNYGYTF TGCGCCAGCAGCCAAGAGGATGGCCGGGACTATTATAACTATGGCTACACCTTC
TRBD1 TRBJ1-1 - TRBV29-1 CSVQRNPGQENTEAFF TGCAGCGTCCAACGGAACCCGGGACAGGAGAACACTGAAGCTTTCTTT
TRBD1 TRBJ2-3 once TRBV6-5 CASSRDRGRDTQYF TGTGCCAGCAGCCGAGACAGGGGAAGAGATACGCAGTATTTT
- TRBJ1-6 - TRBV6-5 CATVDTGSSPLHF TGTGCCACCGTAGATACAGGGAGTTCACCCCTCCACTTT
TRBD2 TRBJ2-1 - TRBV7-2 CASSLTSGVYNEQFF TGTGCCAGCAGCTTGACTAGCGGGGTCTACAATGAGCAGTTCTTC
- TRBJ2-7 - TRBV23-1 CASSQSARDSHPYEQYF TGCGCCAGCAGTCAATCCGCAAGGGACTCCCACCCCTACGAGCAGTACTTC
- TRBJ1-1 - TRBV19 CASSLLFMNTEAFF TGTGCCAGTAGCCTTCTATTTATGAACACTGAAGCTTTCTTT
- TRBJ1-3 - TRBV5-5 CASSFLQGGGNTIYF TGCGCCAGCAGCTTTCTGCAGGGTGGTGGAAACACCATATATTTT
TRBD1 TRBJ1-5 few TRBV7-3 CASSSGGGQPQHF TGTGCCAGCAGTTCAGGGGGTGGACAGCCCCAGCATTTT
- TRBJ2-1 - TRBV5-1 CASSLVGVAEKQFF TGCGCCAGCAGCTTGGTTGGAGTAGCGGAGAAGCAGTTCTTC
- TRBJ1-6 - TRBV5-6 CASSLGGLTNSPLHF TGTGCCAGCAGCTTGGGGGGACTAACAAATTCACCCCTCCACTTT
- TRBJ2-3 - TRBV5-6 CASSPGTSDTQYF TGTGCCAGCAGCCCTGGGACATCAGATACGCAGTATTTT